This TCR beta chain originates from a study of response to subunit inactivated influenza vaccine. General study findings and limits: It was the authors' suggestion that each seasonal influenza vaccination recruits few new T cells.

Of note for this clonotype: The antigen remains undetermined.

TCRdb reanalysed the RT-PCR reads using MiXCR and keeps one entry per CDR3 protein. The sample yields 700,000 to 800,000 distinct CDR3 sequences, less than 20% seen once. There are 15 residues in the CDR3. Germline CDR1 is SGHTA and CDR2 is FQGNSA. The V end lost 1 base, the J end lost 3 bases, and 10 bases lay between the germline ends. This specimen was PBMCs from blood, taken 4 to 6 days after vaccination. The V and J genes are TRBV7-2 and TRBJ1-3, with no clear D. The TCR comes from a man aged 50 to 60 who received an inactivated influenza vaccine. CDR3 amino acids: CASSLVLTVGNTIYF. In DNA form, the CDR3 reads TGTGCCAGCAGCTTAGTTCTCACAGTTGGAAACACCATATATTTT.